The entry that follows covers one TCR beta chain sequence. The data stem from a study of blood T cell repertoires in COVID-19. About the study: Samples taken during acute and convalescent COVID-19 were collected in the United States, Italy and Spain. PBMCs, B-cell-depleted T cells, or T cells were the source of the cDNA or gDNA that made up the material.

Libraries were prepared by immunoSEQ multiplex PCR; TCRdb keeps only in-frame clonotypes and omits some of them. Seen here are about 47,000 clones, 75% to 90% observed once, and the top ten hold around 7.4%. CDR1 and CDR2 from the germline V gene are SGHRS and YFSETQ. The CDR3 is 15 amino acids. The V gene end was trimmed by 6 bases and the J gene end by 7 bases; junction bases not matched to a gene: 11. This chain joins TRBV5-1 and TRBJ2-1; 9 nucleotides agree with TRBD2. The TCR sequence derives from a man aged 60 to 75 with active COVID-19. The specimen was peripheral blood. The DNA of the CDR3 is TGCGCCAGCAAGACCGCGGGGGGGCGTGAAAATGAGCAGTTCTTC. As protein: CASKTAGGRENEQFF.